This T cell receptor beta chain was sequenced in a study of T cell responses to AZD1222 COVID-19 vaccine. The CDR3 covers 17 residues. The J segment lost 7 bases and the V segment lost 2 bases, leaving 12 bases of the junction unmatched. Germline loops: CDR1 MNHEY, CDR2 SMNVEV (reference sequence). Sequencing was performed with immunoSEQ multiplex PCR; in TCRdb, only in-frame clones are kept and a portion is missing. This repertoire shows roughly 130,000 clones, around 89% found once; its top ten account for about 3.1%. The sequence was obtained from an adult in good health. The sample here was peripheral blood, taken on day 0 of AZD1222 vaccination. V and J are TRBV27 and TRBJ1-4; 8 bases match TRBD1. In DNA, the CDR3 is TGTGCCAGCAGTTTAAGCAGGGGGCCGATGAGGGGTGAAAAACTGTTTTTT. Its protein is CASSLSRGPMRGEKLFF.